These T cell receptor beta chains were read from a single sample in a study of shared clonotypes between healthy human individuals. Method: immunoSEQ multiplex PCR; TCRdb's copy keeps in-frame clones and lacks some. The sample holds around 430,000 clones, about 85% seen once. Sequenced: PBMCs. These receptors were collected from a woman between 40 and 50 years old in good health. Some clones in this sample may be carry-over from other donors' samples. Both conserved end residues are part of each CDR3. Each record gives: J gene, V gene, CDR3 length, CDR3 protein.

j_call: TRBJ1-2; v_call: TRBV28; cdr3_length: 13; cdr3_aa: CASSFSTSYGYTF
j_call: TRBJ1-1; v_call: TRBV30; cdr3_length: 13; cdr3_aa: CAWSNGMTPEAVF
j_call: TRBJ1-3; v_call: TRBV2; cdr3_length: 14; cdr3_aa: CASSGEAAGNTIYF
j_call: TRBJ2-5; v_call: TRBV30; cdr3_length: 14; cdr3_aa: CAWGQNPIGETQYF
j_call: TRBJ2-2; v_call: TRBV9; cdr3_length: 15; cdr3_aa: CASSVGGKSTGELFF
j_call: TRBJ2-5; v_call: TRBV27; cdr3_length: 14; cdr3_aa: CASSLNAGVETQYF
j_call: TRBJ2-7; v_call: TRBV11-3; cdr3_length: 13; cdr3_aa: CASSLGGTTGQYF
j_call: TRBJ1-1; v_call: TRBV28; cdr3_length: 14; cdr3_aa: CASSSVGILTEAFF
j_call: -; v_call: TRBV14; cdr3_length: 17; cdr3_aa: CASSQDLGPYLPYEQYF
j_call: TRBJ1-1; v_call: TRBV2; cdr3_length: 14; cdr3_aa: CASRDNRGGTEAFF
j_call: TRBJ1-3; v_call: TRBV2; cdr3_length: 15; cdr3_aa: CASTGSHSSGNTIYF
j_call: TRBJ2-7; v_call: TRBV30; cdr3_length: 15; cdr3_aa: CAWSGKAGRLYEQYF
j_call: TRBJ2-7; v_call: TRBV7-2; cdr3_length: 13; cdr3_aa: CASSWERAYEQYF
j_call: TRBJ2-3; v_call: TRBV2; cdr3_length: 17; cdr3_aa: CASSNPTGSGIGDTQYF
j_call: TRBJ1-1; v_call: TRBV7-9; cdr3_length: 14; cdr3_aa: CASSRGQMNTEAFF